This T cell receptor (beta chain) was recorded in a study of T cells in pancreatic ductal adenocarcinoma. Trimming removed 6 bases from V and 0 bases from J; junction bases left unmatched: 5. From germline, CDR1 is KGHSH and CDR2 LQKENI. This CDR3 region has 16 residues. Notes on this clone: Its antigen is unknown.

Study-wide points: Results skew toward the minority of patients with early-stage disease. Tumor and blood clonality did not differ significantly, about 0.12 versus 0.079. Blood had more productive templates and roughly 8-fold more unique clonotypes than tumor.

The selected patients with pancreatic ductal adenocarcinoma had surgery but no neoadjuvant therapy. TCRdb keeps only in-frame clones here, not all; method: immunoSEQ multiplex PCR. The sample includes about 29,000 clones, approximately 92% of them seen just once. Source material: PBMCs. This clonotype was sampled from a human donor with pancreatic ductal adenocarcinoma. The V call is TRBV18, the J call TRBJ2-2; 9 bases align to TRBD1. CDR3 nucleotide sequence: TGTGCCAGCTCCCTACAGGGGGCGCCGAACACCGGGGAGCTGTTTTTT. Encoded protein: CASSLQGAPNTGELFF.